Each of the 14 T cell receptor beta chains below was sequenced from the same sample in a study of T-cell memory formation after mild COVID-19. TCRdb independently ran MiXCR on the 5' RACE reads; one entry per CDR3 protein. Counted here are 200,000 to 250,000 distinct CDR3 sequences, about 16% occurring once; the ten biggest clones make up approximately 3.6%. The source material was PBMCs or a T cell subset sorted from them (not recorded which). The receptors stem from a man between 18 and 35 years old who had mild COVID-19 (a few samples of this study predate the infection). Cell type and time point are not known.

This clonotype was seen a handful of times. The chain uses TRBV7-2 and TRBJ2-7, with 11 bases lining up with TRBD2. The CDR3 totals 17 residues. From germline, CDR1 is SGHTA and CDR2 FQGNSA. V shed 3 bases, J shed 7 bases, and the junction held 14 bases outside the gene matches. The CDR3 region is CASSFHLAGGLVYEQYF. In nucleotides, the CDR3 is TGTGCCAGCAGCTTTCATCTAGCGGGGGGACTTGTCTATGAGCAGTACTTC.

This sequence joins TRBV12-3 or TRBV12-4 and TRBJ1-1, with D uncertain. The CDR3 consists of 14 residues. The V and J ends lost 4 bases and 1 base respectively, with 10 bases between them. CDR3: CASSSWTENTEAFF. The CDR3 nucleotides read TGTGCCAGCAGTTCCTGGACGGAGAACACTGAAGCTTTCTTT.

This clonotype was seen a handful of times. V gene TRBV5-1 combines with J gene TRBJ1-3, with no clear D. With 2 bases removed from V and 4 bases from J, the gap between germline ends came to 7 bases. Germline CDR1 reads SGHRS; CDR2 reads YFSETQ. The CDR3 length is 13 residues. As DNA, the CDR3 is TGCGCCAGCAGCTTACTGGAGGGAAACACCATATATTTT. It encodes CASSLLEGNTIYF.

This clonotype was found a few times. The chain is built from TRBV12-3 or TRBV12-4 and TRBJ1-1, with D maybe TRBD1 (5 bases). V was pared by 2 bases and J by 6 bases, with 7 bases between. The CDR3 extends over 12 amino acids. CDR3: CASSLWDSEAFF. For the CDR3, the DNA is TGTGCCAGCAGTTTATGGGACTCTGAAGCTTTCTTT.

This clonotype has more than one count but fewer than ten. This chain joins TRBV5-1 and TRBJ2-7; TRBD1 agrees at 8 bases. V lost 4 bases to trimming and J lost 2 bases; unmatched junction nucleotides: 8. The CDR3 runs 15 residues. Germline loops: CDR1 SGHRS, CDR2 YFSETQ. As DNA, the CDR3 is TGCGCCAGCAGCCCGGGACAGGCCTCTCCCTACGAGCAGTACGTC. Its translation: CASSPGQASPYEQYV.

This chain uses TRBV6-2 or TRBV6-3 with TRBJ1-2, with 8 positions matching TRBD1. Germline V lookup: CDR1 MNHEY, CDR2 SVGEGT. Unmatched junction bases numbered 4, after V lost 9 bases and J lost 4 bases. The CDR3 is 12 residues long. The CDR3 DNA follows: TGTGCCAGTGGACAGGGTGGCTATGGCTACACCTTC. This gives the protein CASGQGGYGYTF.

This clonotype was counted a single time. The chain joins TRBV28 to TRBJ2-3; 13 bases match TRBD2. Germline assignment: CDR1 MDHEN and CDR2 SYDVKM. V was clipped by 6 bases and J by 4 bases; unmatched bases: 7. The CDR3 totals 16 residues. CDR3 sequence (DNA): TGTGCCAGCAGACCTCTACTAGCGGGGGGGGCAGATACGCAGTATTTT. This sequence encodes CASRPLLAGGADTQYF.

This clonotype was recorded many times. The chain recombines TRBV15 with TRBJ2-4, with D perhaps TRBD1 or TRBD2 (6 bases each). Germline V gene sequence: CDR1 LNHNV, CDR2 YYDKDF (reference sequence). CDR3 length: 16 amino acids. Trimming removed 6 bases from V and 1 base from J, with 16 bases in between. CDR3 sequence (DNA): TGTGCCACCAGTAGAACGGGGGCCGGGGCCAAAAACATTCAGTACTTC. Its translation is CATSRTGAGAKNIQYF.

This clonotype has only a few counts. This sequence joins TRBV30 and TRBJ2-7; D perhaps matches TRBD2 (6 bases). There are 12 residues in the CDR3. Germline CDR1 reads GTSNPN; CDR2 reads SVGIG (reference sequence). Trimming removed 1 base from V and 4 bases from J, with 8 bases in between. The CDR3 sequence: CAWSAAGYEQYF. CDR3 sequence (DNA): TGTGCCTGGAGTGCTGCGGGATACGAGCAGTACTTC.

This clonotype came up a few times. The chain combines TRBV19 with TRBJ2-7; 7 nucleotides agree with TRBD1. Germline V lookup: CDR1 LNHDA, CDR2 SQIVND (reference sequence). V dropped 4 bases and J dropped 0; count of bases not matched to a gene: 6. The CDR3 length is 15 residues. The CDR3 here is CASSRDRDSSYEQYF. The CDR3 coding sequence is TGTGCCAGTAGTAGGGACCGGGACAGCTCCTACGAGCAGTACTTC. Drawing the rest from reference TRBV19 and TRBJ2-7, the complete variable domain is DGGITQSPKYLFRKEGQNVTLSCEQNLNHDAMYWYRQDPGQGLRLIYYSQIVNDFQKGDIAEGYSVSREKKESFPLTVTSAQKNPTAFYLCASSRDRDSSYEQYFGPGTRLTVT.

This clonotype occurred a few times. This chain links TRBV5-6 with TRBJ2-1; D unclear. This CDR3 has 14 residues. Germline lookup yields CDR1 SGHDT and CDR2 YYEEEE. Trimming cost V 2 bases and J 5 bases, with 11 bases left between them. DNA of the CDR3: TGTGCCAGCAGCTTCACCCGACCTGACAATGAGCAGTTCTTC. The encoded protein is CASSFTRPDNEQFF.

A few counts support this clonotype. CDR3 amino acids: CASSQGVGQGSSYEQYF. CDR3 in DNA: TGCGCCAGCAGCCAAGGGGTCGGGCAGGGAAGCTCCTACGAGCAGTACTTC. The chain employs TRBV4-1 and TRBJ2-7, with D possibly matching TRBD1 (5 bases). The V gene lost 1 base and the J gene lost 0 bases, with 16 bases spanning the gap. This CDR3 comprises 17 residues. Germline loops: CDR1 MGHRA, CDR2 YSYEKL.

This clonotype was counted between two and nine times. The CDR3 region is CASSLGVQGTDTQYF. CDR3 sequence (DNA): TGCGCCAGCAGCCTAGGGGTACAGGGCACAGATACGCAGTATTTT. The chain is built from TRBV5-1 and TRBJ2-3; tentatively, D is TRBD1 (5 bases). V was trimmed by 4 bases and J by 1 base, leaving 13 bases between them. The CDR3 runs 15 residues. In germline, CDR1 is SGHRS, CDR2 YFSETQ.

This clonotype was seen a few times. This CDR3 is CASSAAPNVGTQYF. The DNA of the CDR3 is TGTGCCAGCAGCGCAGCCCCGAACGTAGGGACCCAGTACTTC. The chain joins TRBV7-3 to TRBJ2-5; D is ambiguous. V lost 5 bases, J lost 7 bases, and 17 bases lay in between. Germline CDR1 SGHTA, CDR2 FQGTGA. The CDR3 is 14 residues long.